The 2 T cell receptor beta chains listed next were all sequenced from one sample in a study of Graves' ophthalmopathy and Graves' hyperthyroidism. RNA transcripts provided the template for amplifying TCR beta CDR3 regions. RT-PCR was first run with HTBI primers, then multiplex PCR in a second round. TCRdb independently ran MiXCR on the multiplex PCR reads; one entry per CDR3 protein. The sample lists 1 million to 1.3 million distinct CDR3 sequences; around a third were seen once. The specimen was peripheral blood or thyroid tissue (not recorded which). The source of these receptors is an adult man with Graves' hyperthyroidism.

This clonotype was seen many times. The genes are TRBV20-1 and TRBJ2-5, with 8 bases that match TRBD1. With 6 bases clipped from V and 5 bases from J, the junction kept 14 bases outside the gene matches. Germline CDR1 and CDR2: DFQATT and SNEGSKA (reference sequence). This CDR3 spans 15 amino acids. CDR3 nucleotides: TGCAGTGCCACCATGGACAGGGAAGGATGGGAGACCCAGTACTTC. Translating it yields CSATMDREGWETQYF.

Concerning this clonotype: It may be a read error: a sequence one base away is much more abundant. The V and J genes are TRBV7-2 and TRBJ1-4, with D unresolved. Germline-derived CDR1 and CDR2 are SGHTA and FQGNSA. The CDR3 runs 15 residues. The CDR3 loop reads CASSLEHGGGEKLSF. In DNA form, the CDR3 reads TGTGCCAGCAGCTTAGAGCACGGAGGCGGGGAAAAACTGTCTTTT. The full variable domain, its missing parts supplied by reference TRBV7-2 and TRBJ1-4, is GAGVSQSPSNKVTEKGKDVELRCDPISGHTALYWYRQSLGQGLEFLIYFQGNSAPDKSGLPSDRFSAERTGGSVSTLTIQRTQQEDSAVYLCASSLEHGGGEKLSFGSGTQLSVL.